This T cell receptor beta chain was retrieved from a study of a mutant IDH1 vaccine in newly diagnosed glioma. Study in general: Following radiotherapy alone, or alongside temozolomide cycles, vaccination was started after an interval of 4-6 weeks. Patients got radiotherapy, temozolomide, or both beforehand, and most got both. V12 fell at week 35 and V13, the study end, at week 47.

Notes on this clone: Its target is unknown.

Time point given: week 35, safety follow-up. With topical imiquimod, each dose of the vaccine consisted of 300 ug of mutant IDH1 20-mer peptide. Each patient was administered eight vaccinations, scheduled in weeks 1, 3, 5, 7, 11, 15, 19 and 23. CDR1 is SGHTA, CDR2 FQGNSA, per germline. The CDR3 spans 15 residues. Between the trimmed V and J ends, which lost 1 base and 2 bases, there was a span of 11 bases. Assay used: immunoSEQ multiplex PCR; TCRdb lists only in-frame clones, some missing. This sample has around 50,000 clones, with under 90% found just once. The chain links TRBV7-2 to TRBJ2-5, with D unclear. The sequencing here drew on PBMCs, taken from a glioma patient whose treatment included an IDH1 peptide vaccine. The sequence came from a woman under 30 with glioma. The CDR3 spells CASSLELSRQETQYF. The DNA for the CDR3 is TGTGCCAGCAGCTTAGAACTGTCAAGACAAGAGACCCAGTACTTC.